This section outlines one T cell receptor (beta chain) sequence together with its context. In this sample, this clonotype turned up a few times. It has no known antigen specificity. Per-base quality was not reported, and no clone a single base away is much larger than it. This record belongs to a study of CD8 T cells in ankylosing spondylitis (TCRdb year 2017). At the level of the whole study: T cell receptor beta repertoires were profiled in healthy donors and ankylosing spondylitis patients so that disease-linked TCR variants could be found. The full study cohort was made up of 25 ankylosing spondylitis patients and 108 healthy donors. Peripheral blood was sampled, and synovial fluid was also collected from ankylosing spondylitis patients. Overall results and qualifications from the work: Some motif variants were previously reported in synovial fluid and blood of reactive arthritis patients, suggesting common disease-initiation mechanisms. The disease-linked clones showed a CD8+ phenotype and occurred at relatively low frequencies in peripheral blood. Blood from ankylosing spondylitis patients appeared to be characterized by a TCR beta motif composed of 7 to 9 highly homologous amino acid variants. The disease-linked clones were reported as significantly enriched in matched synovial fluid samples from ankylosing spondylitis patients.

As encoded in the germline V gene, CDR1 is SGHAT while CDR2 is FQNNGV. There are 13 amino acids in the CDR3, from cysteine to phenylalanine inclusive. Of the read, only the CDR3 DNA is kept; its 39 bases are in frame from base 1. Trimming leaves V shorter by 5 bases and J shorter by 13 bases, with the junction holding 11 bases beyond the gene matches. The instrument was an Illumina HiSeq 2500. Quantitative 5'-RACE with molecular barcodes was the method used to prepare the TCR beta libraries. On the authors' methods: A new computational method based on a probabilistic model of VDJ rearrangement was used to identify disease-linked TCR variants. Using fastp trimming at Q25 and MiXCR clonotype assembly, TCRdb reanalyzed the public sequencing data and kept in-frame beta chains. Rows matching on CDR3 protein sequence are summarized as one entry with the most common DNA and genes. The V and J calls, along with clone size, are taken from TCRdb and not from the paper's own processing. In this sample the table shows roughly 470,000 distinct CDR3 sequences, roughly 25% of which occur a single time. In total, the top ten clones hold about 0.9% of the sample.

The source is a male donor with ankylosing spondylitis. The receptor chain draws on TRBV11-2 and TRBJ2-3; a stretch of 8 junction bases matches TRBD1. The specimen sequenced was blood, either unsorted or a sorted T cell fraction (not recorded which). The CDR3 region: CASSPRPDRDKYF. The DNA sequence reads TGTGCCAGCAGCCCCCGCCCGGACAGGGACAAGTATTTT.